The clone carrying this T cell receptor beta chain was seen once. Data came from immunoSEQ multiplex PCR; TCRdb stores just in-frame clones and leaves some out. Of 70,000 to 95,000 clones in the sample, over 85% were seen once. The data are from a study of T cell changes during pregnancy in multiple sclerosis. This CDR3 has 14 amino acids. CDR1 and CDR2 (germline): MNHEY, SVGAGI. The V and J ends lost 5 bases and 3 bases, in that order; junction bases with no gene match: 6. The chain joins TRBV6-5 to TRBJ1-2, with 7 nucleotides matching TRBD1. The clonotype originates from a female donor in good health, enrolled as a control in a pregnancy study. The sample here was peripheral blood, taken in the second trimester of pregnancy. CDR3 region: CASSADRVHYGYTF. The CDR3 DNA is TGTGCCAGCAGTGCAGACAGGGTGCACTATGGCTACACCTTC.